The clone carrying this T cell receptor beta chain appeared many times. Its antigen is currently unknown. The source of the sample is a study of human T cells and chemical hapten exposure. About the study: Women made up most patients, who had alopecia areata, totalis or universalis.

Time point: pre-sensitization, week 0. The treatment denotes: therapeutic diphenylcyclopropenone sensitization with weekly scalp DPC. Only after blood had been drawn was each patch test applied. Study-level points and caveats: PT1 expanded TCR counts and patch test score correlated positively.

MiXCR was run by TCRdb on the RACE reads, yielding one entry per CDR3 protein. Among under 300,000 distinct CDR3 sequences, over 8% were seen once, and the ten largest hold 2.3%. The starting material was whole blood, obtained in connection with sensitization to the hapten diphenylcyclopropenone (DPC). This receptor was identified in a woman aged 40 to 50 with alopecia areata. Some clones in this sample may be carry-over from other donors' samples.

For the CDR3, the DNA is TGTGCCAGCAGAGGTAGCGGGAGAAACACCGGGGAGCTGTTTTTT. Translating gives CASRGSGRNTGELFF. The rearrangement joins TRBV4-2 to TRBJ2-2; TRBD2 matches at 9 bases. CDR3 length equals 15 residues. In germline, CDR1 is LGHNA, CDR2 YNFKEQ. With 6 bases clipped from V and 2 bases from J, the junction kept 4 bases outside the gene matches.